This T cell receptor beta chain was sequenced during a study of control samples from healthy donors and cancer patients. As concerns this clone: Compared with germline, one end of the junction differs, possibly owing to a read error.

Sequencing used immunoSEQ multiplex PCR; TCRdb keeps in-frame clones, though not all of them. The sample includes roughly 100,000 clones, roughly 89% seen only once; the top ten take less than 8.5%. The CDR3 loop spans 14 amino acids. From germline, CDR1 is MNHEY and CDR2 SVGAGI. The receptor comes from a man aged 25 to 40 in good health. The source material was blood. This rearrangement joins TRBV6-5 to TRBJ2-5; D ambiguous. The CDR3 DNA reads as TGTGCCGGCAGTTATTTCGTTGGGGTAGAGACCCAGTACTTC. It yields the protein CAGSYFVGVETQYF.